The 27 T cell receptor beta chains given below trace back to one sample, sequenced in a study of blood T cells in healthy people across ages. Primed by a sample-barcoded 5' primer and a J-beta primer mix, a second PCR proceeded for about 7 to 12 cycles. TCRdb independently ran MiXCR on the 5' RACE reads; one entry per CDR3 protein. Here the sample spans about 1.6 million distinct CDR3 sequences, about 32% being singletons. The sequenced sample was blood. These receptors were taken from a woman aged 25-40 years in good health.

In this sample, this clonotype turned up a few times. The chain combines TRBV7-2 with TRBJ2-7; TRBD2 matches 13 bases. V was clipped by 7 bases and J by 3 bases; unmatched bases: 9. The CDR3 sequence is 16 residues long. Germline CDR1 and CDR2: SGHTA and FQGNSA. The CDR3 spells CASTPGTSGDRYEQYF. As DNA, the CDR3 is TGTGCCAGCACCCCGGGGACTAGCGGGGATCGCTACGAGCAGTACTTC.

Of note for this clonotype: The germline gene is not matched at one end of the junction; a read error may be the cause. The chain employs TRBV18 and TRBJ2-1; TRBD2 aligns across 10 bases. Germline V CDR1 and CDR2: KGHSH, LQKENI. The CDR3 is 16 residues long. For the CDR3, the DNA is TGTGCCAACTCACCACCGTTACTAGCGGGATCCAATGAGCAGTTCTTC. Its protein product is CANSPPLLAGSNEQFF.

V is TRBV20-1 and J is TRBJ1-5; D remains unclear. With 0 bases removed from V and 0 bases from J, the gap between germline ends came to 12 bases. The CDR3 has 16 amino acids. From germline, CDR1 is DFQATT and CDR2 SNEGSKA (reference sequence). The CDR3 here is CSAREVGRNSNQPQHF. The CDR3, as DNA: TGCAGTGCTAGAGAGGTCGGGCGAAATAGCAATCAGCCCCAGCATTTT.

The chain combines TRBV14 with TRBJ2-1; D gene ambiguous. Germline V gene data show CDR1 as SGHDN and CDR2 as FVKESK. This CDR3 contains 12 residues. Trimming removed 8 bases at V and 5 bases at J, with 10 bases between. CDR3 bases: TGTGCCAGCCACCCTTATGACAATGAGCAGTTCTTC. It codes for CASHPYDNEQFF.

The genes are TRBV6-2 or TRBV6-3 and TRBJ1-1; weak D call: TRBD1 (6 bases). The CDR3 is 17 amino acids. V lost 0 bases and J lost 1, with 15 bases in between. Germline CDR1 MNHEY, CDR2 SVGEGT. The CDR3 DNA sequence: TGTGCCAGCAGTTACTCGGGGGGCAGGGGATGGAACACTGAAGCTTTCTTT. This translates into CASSYSGGRGWNTEAFF.

The chain joins TRBV5-5 to TRBJ2-1, with no clear D. From germline, CDR1 is SGHKS and CDR2 YYEKEE (reference sequence). With 2 bases removed from V and 8 bases from J, the gap between germline ends came to 11 bases. The CDR3 runs to 13 residues. The CDR3 reads CASSFILIYEQFF. The CDR3, as DNA: TGTGCCAGCAGCTTCATACTAATTTATGAGCAGTTCTTC.

On this clonotype itself: A read error is possible here, since a much larger clone lies one base away. The CDR3 DNA sequence: TGTGTCATCAGTGAAGTAGGGGAGTCGGGTCGAGGCTACACCTTC. Amino acids: CVISEVGESGRGYTF. V usage is TRBV10-3 and J usage is TRBJ1-2; TRBD1 might be the D (5 bases). The CDR3 contains 15 residues. CDR1 is ENHRY, CDR2 SYGVKD, per germline.

This clonotype was found a few times. The chain combines TRBV7-3 with TRBJ2-6; perhaps TRBD2 as D (5 bases). The V end was cut by 6 bases, the J end by 10 bases, with 13 bases between. From germline, CDR1 is SGHTA and CDR2 FQGTGA. The CDR3 loop spans 13 amino acids. As DNA, the CDR3 is TGTGCCAGCAGTACCGGGATCGCGAACGTCCTGACTTTC. Its translation is CASSTGIANVLTF.

This clonotype was detected only a few times. The chain recombines TRBV29-1 with TRBJ1-1, with a weak D call TRBD1 (5 bases). Germline V gene data show CDR1 as SQVTM and CDR2 as ANQGSEA. The CDR3 runs to 12 residues. V was trimmed by 6 bases and J by 5 bases, leaving 13 bases between them. The CDR3 nucleotides are TGCAGCGTCAGTGGGGGTAAGACTGAAGCTTTCTTT. Translating it yields CSVSGGKTEAFF.

The sample holds a few counts of this clonotype. This rearrangement joins TRBV12-3 or TRBV12-4 to TRBJ1-1; 7 bases agree with TRBD1. This CDR3 is 15 amino acids long. The J segment lost 4 bases and the V segment lost 5 bases, leaving 10 bases of the junction unmatched. DNA of the CDR3: TGTGCCAGCAGTCTGCAGACAGGGAAGTTCACTGAAGCTTTCTTT. It specifies CASSLQTGKFTEAFF.

The genes are TRBV7-8 and TRBJ2-7, with TRBD2 matching over 9 bases. Trimming took 3 bases from V and 5 from J; bases not matched to a gene: 5. The CDR3 length is 14 residues. Germline V lookup: CDR1 SGHVS, CDR2 FQNEAQ. As DNA, the CDR3 is TGTGCCAGCAGCTTGCCCGGGACTAGCAACGAGCAGTACTTC. It codes for CASSLPGTSNEQYF.

This clonotype was observed many times. The rearrangement joins TRBV25-1 to TRBJ2-7; D is perhaps TRBD1 (6 bases). The CDR3 sequence is 12 residues long. Germline V gives CDR1 MGHDK, CDR2 SYGVNS. Trimming took off 3 bases at V and 4 bases at J, with 7 bases between the two ends. The CDR3: CASSDQGYEQYF. The CDR3 DNA sequence: TGTGCCAGCAGTGATCAGGGGTACGAGCAGTACTTC.

Written as DNA, the CDR3 is TGTGCCAGCAGTGATAGCGGCCGGCTAGAGACCCAGTACTTC. It encodes CASSDSGRLETQYF. This chain uses TRBV2 with TRBJ2-5; a weak D match, TRBD2 (6 bases). The ends were cut back, 3 bases at V and 4 bases at J, with 12 bases in the middle. Germline CDR1 SNHLY, CDR2 FYNNEI. This CDR3 spans 14 amino acids.

This clonotype was seen once. The rearrangement joins TRBV5-1 to TRBJ2-2; 8 bases map to TRBD1. The CDR3 sequence is 15 residues long. Per the germline V gene, CDR1 is SGHRS and CDR2 is YFSETQ. V lost 5 bases and J lost 4; bases outside the gene matches: 7. The CDR3 bases are TGCGCCAGCAGTTCCAACACAGGGGGCACCGGGGAGCTGTTTTTT. Protein sequence: CASSSNTGGTGELFF.

This clonotype was seen more than once but under ten times. The chain links TRBV7-6 to TRBJ2-1; D remains ambiguous. Germline assignment: CDR1 SGHVS and CDR2 FNYEAQ. The CDR3 is 14 residues long. The V end lost 3 bases, the J end lost 4 bases, and 10 bases lay between the germline ends. CDR3: CASSFGQEYNEQFF. Written as DNA, the CDR3 is TGTGCCAGCAGCTTCGGGCAGGAATACAATGAGCAGTTCTTC.

This clonotype has a handful of counts. The rearrangement joins TRBV11-2 to TRBJ1-2; a possible D gene is TRBD1 (5 bases). From germline, CDR1 is SGHAT and CDR2 FQNNGV. The ends were cut back, 5 bases at V and 6 bases at J, with 22 bases in the middle. This CDR3 comprises 16 residues. CDR3 protein: CASSALNRILLHGYTF. The CDR3 DNA is TGTGCCAGCAGCGCTCTAAACAGGATTCTCCTTCATGGCTACACCTTC.

This clonotype was seen only a few times. The rearrangement links TRBV6-4 to TRBJ2-1; TRBD2 matches 7 bases. Trimming removed 3 bases from V and 7 bases from J; junction bases left unmatched: 12. The CDR3 is made up of 16 amino acids. Looked up from germline, CDR1 is MRHNA and CDR2 is SNTAGT. The CDR3 coding sequence is TGTGCCAGCAGTGATGTGGGAGGGCCGCCAGTGAATGAGCAGTTCTTC. Amino acid sequence: CASSDVGGPPVNEQFF.

This clonotype has only a few counts. The V gene is TRBV9, the J gene TRBJ2-1; 12 bases are a match to TRBD2. The length of the CDR3 is 15 residues. The junction had 0 bases not matched to a gene; V was cut back by 0 bases and J by 5 bases. From germline, CDR1 is SGDLS and CDR2 YYNGEE. The CDR3 nucleotides read TGTGCCAGCAGCGTAGCTAGCGGGAGGGACAATGAGCAGTTCTTC. It is translated as CASSVASGRDNEQFF.

This clonotype was recorded a few times. The rearrangement uses TRBV5-1 and TRBJ1-2; D possibly corresponds to TRBD1 (5 bases). The CDR3 has 18 amino acids. Germline CDR1 is SGHRS and CDR2 is YFSETQ. The ends were cut back, 2 bases at V and 1 base at J, with 21 bases in the middle. CDR3 bases: TGCGCCAGCAGCTTTAGTAGCCCAAACGCTCAGGGTAACTATGGCTACACCTTC. Its protein is CASSFSSPNAQGNYGYTF.

J is TRBJ2-3 and V is TRBV2; 8 nucleotides align to TRBD2. With V trimmed by 9 bases and J by 0 bases, 8 bases remained unmatched. There are 15 residues in the CDR3. Germline V gene lookup returns CDR1 SNHLY and CDR2 FYNNEI. The CDR3 DNA reads TGTGCCAGTGACTTAGCGGGGACTAGCACAGATACGCAGTATTTT. Encoded protein: CASDLAGTSTDTQYF.

Of note for this clonotype: A much larger clone lies a single base off, so this may be a read error. The chain carries TRBV12-3 or TRBV12-4 and TRBJ1-2, with 12 bases fitting TRBD1. The CDR3 has 14 residues. The CDR3 nucleotides are TGTACCAGCATCGGGCCGGGACAGGGGGCCGGCTACACCTTC. This translates into CTSIGPGQGAGYTF.

The rearrangement links TRBV7-9 to TRBJ2-7, with D perhaps matching TRBD2 (5 bases). Deletions cut 4 bases from V and 2 bases from J, with 21 bases between. This CDR3 has 17 residues. The germline V gene encodes CDR1 SEHNR and CDR2 FQNEAQ (reference sequence). The CDR3 protein is CASSSFGRAQPTYEQYF. CDR3 DNA: TGTGCCAGCAGCTCCTTCGGGCGGGCCCAACCAACCTACGAGCAGTACTTC.

This clonotype was observed a few times. This rearrangement joins TRBV24-1 to TRBJ2-3; D unresolved. Trimming stripped 7 bases from V and 4 bases from J, with 11 bases between. Germline CDR1 reads KGHDR; CDR2 reads SFDVKD. CDR3 length: 13 amino acids. The CDR3 DNA reads as TGTGCCACCAGCCAAGACTGGGCAGATACGCAGTATTTT. As protein: CATSQDWADTQYF.

The CDR3 here is CASSPGLPESVAIQYF. Here the CDR3 DNA reads TGTGCCAGCAGCCCGGGACTTCCCGAATCCGTGGCAATTCAGTACTTC. This chain uses TRBV12-3 or TRBV12-4 with TRBJ2-7, with D perhaps matching TRBD2 (6 bases). The V and J ends lost 6 bases and 10 bases respectively, with 28 bases between them. This CDR3 comprises 16 residues.

V usage is TRBV6-6 and J usage is TRBJ2-7, with 9 bases identical to TRBD2. Trimming at V came to 1 base and at J to 3 bases, leaving 4 bases not matched to a gene. This CDR3 spans 15 amino acids. Germline V CDR1 and CDR2: MNHNY, SVGAGI (reference sequence). CDR3 sequence: CASSYFAGGLYEQYF. The CDR3, as DNA: TGTGCCAGCAGTTACTTCGCGGGAGGGCTCTACGAGCAGTACTTC.

This clonotype has a count of ten or more. The J gene is TRBJ2-7, the V gene TRBV7-9, with 10 bases fitting TRBD2. Losses at the gene ends were 3 bases for V and 6 bases for J; bases not matched to a gene: 5. This CDR3 has 14 amino acids. Germline V gene lookup returns CDR1 SEHNR and CDR2 FQNEAQ (reference sequence). DNA of the CDR3: TGTGCCAGCAGCTTTGGGCTAGCGGGAGTCGAGCAGTACTTC. Encoded protein: CASSFGLAGVEQYF.

In this sample, this clonotype turned up a few times. The rearrangement uses TRBV7-3 and TRBJ1-1; D not certain. V was clipped by 4 bases and J by 4 bases, with 16 bases between them. The CDR3 extends over 15 amino acids. CDR1 and CDR2 (germline): SGHTA, FQGTGA. The DNA for the CDR3 is TGTGCCAGCAGCTGGGTCGGGGAGCCTAGCACTGAAGCTTTCTTT. Translation: CASSWVGEPSTEAFF. Drawing the rest from reference TRBV7-3 and TRBJ1-1, the complete variable domain is GAGVSQTPSNKVTEKGKYVELRCDPISGHTALYWYRQSLGQGPEFLIYFQGTGAADDSGLPNDRFFAVRPEGSVSTLKIQRTERGDSAVYLCASSWVGEPSTEAFFGQGTRLTVV.